One and the same sample provided the 9 T cell receptor beta chains below, sequenced in a study of T cell responses to AZD1222 COVID-19 vaccine. Data came from immunoSEQ multiplex PCR; TCRdb stores just in-frame clones and leaves some out. The table has under 300,000 clones, approximately 95% seen once. The input for sequencing was peripheral blood, taken on day 0 of AZD1222 vaccination. These receptors all come from an adult in good health.

The gene calls are TRBV11-2 and TRBJ2-7, with D possibly matching TRBD1 (6 bases). Per the germline V gene, CDR1 is SGHAT and CDR2 is FQNNGV. This CDR3 is 15 amino acids long. Trimming took off 2 bases at V and 6 bases at J, with 17 bases between the two ends. CDR3 residues: CASSLPTNREGEQYF. The CDR3 DNA follows: TGTGCCAGCAGCTTACCCACCAACAGGGAAGGCGAGCAGTACTTC.

This chain uses TRBV19 with TRBJ1-2; D might be TRBD1 (6 bases). The CDR3 spans 17 residues. V lost 5 bases to trimming and J lost 3 bases, with 22 bases between them. The germline gives CDR1 LNHDA, CDR2 SQIVND (reference sequence). The CDR3 nucleotides are TGTGCCAGTAGTCCCCTGGCCAGGGGCAGGCGGGACTATGGCTACACCTTC. Translated, it gives CASSPLARGRRDYGYTF.

The V and J genes are TRBV7-8 and TRBJ2-5, with a weak D call TRBD2 (6 bases). The germline gives CDR1 SGHVS, CDR2 FQNEAQ. The V end lost 1 base, the J end lost 5 bases, and 11 bases lay between the germline ends. There are 14 residues in the CDR3. In DNA form, the CDR3 reads TGTGCCAGCAGCTTAGGAGACAGCGGGGAGACCCAGTACTTC. Residues: CASSLGDSGETQYF.

A remark on this clone: The sample carries other DNA sequences with the same CDR3. V is TRBV12-3 or TRBV12-4 and J is TRBJ1-1; no reliable D call. This CDR3 has 13 residues. V shed 1 base and J shed 1 base, with 4 bases lying between them. CDR3 sequence (DNA): TGTGCCAGCAGTTTAGGGGGGAACACTGAAGCTTTCTTT. Protein sequence: CASSLGGNTEAFF.

The chain couples TRBV6-5 to TRBJ1-4; no clear D. This CDR3 is built from 14 residues. Trimming left V 5 bases short and J 8 bases short, with 15 bases between. CDR1 and CDR2 (germline): MNHEY, SVGAGI. Here the CDR3 DNA reads TGTGCCAGCAGTCTTGGACCCAAGTCCGAAAAACTGTTTTTT. This gives the protein CASSLGPKSEKLFF.

The V and J genes are TRBV7-9 and TRBJ2-7; 9 positions agree with TRBD1. CDR3 length equals 15 residues. After removal of 5 bases from V and 1 base from J, the junction contained 6 bases not matched to a gene. The germline CDR1 and CDR2 sequences are SEHNR and FQNEAQ (reference sequence). The CDR3 DNA reads as TGTGCCAGCAGCGTACGGACAGGGGTATCCTACGAGCAGTACTTC. This codes for CASSVRTGVSYEQYF. Filled out from reference TRBV7-9 and TRBJ2-7, the complete variable domain reads DTGVSQNPRHKITKRGQNVTFRCDPISEHNRLYWYRQTLGQGPEFLTYFQNEAQLEKSRLLSDRFSAERPKGSFSTLEIQRTEQGDSAMYLCASSVRTGVSYEQYFGPGTRLTVT.

The rearrangement joins TRBV9 to TRBJ1-1, with TRBD1 matching over 9 bases. CDR3 length: 18 amino acids. CDR1 SGDLS and CDR2 YYNGEE come from the germline V gene. Trimming cost V 3 bases and J 1 base; bases outside gene matches: 13. CDR3 DNA sequence: TGTGCCAGCAGCGGCTTGCTTAACAGGGGGCCGGCGAACACTGAAGCTTTCTTT. Translating gives CASSGLLNRGPANTEAFF.

The chain links TRBV10-2 to TRBJ1-1; no reliable D call. The CDR3 has 12 amino acids. CDR1 is WSHSY, CDR2 SAAADI, per germline. With 8 bases removed from V and 2 bases from J, the gap between germline ends came to 9 bases. The CDR3 DNA reads as TGCGCCAGCGTCGGAGGAAACACTGAAGCTTTCTTT. This gives the protein CASVGGNTEAFF.

The V and J genes are TRBV2 and TRBJ1-6; D might be TRBD1 (6 bases). CDR3 length equals 16 residues. Trimming removed 6 bases at V and 8 bases at J, with 20 bases between. Germline assignment: CDR1 SNHLY and CDR2 FYNNEI. The CDR3 sequence: CASSLDRVRGDSPLHF. CDR3 nucleotide sequence: TGTGCCAGCAGCCTCGATAGGGTCAGGGGTGATTCACCCCTCCACTTT.